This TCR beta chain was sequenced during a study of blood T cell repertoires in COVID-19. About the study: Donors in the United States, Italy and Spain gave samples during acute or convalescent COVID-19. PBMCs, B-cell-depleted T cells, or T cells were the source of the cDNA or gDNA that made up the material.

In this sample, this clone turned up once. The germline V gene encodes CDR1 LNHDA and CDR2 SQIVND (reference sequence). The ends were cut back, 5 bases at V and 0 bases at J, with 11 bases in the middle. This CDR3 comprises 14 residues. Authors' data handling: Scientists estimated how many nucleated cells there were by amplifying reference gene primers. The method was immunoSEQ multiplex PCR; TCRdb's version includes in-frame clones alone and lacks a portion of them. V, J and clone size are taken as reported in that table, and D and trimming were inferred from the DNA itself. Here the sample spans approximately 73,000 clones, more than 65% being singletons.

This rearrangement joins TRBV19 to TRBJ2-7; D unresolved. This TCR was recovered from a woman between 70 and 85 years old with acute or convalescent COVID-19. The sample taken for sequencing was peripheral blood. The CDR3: CASSWQVNSYEQYF. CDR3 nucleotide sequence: TGTGCCAGTAGTTGGCAGGTCAACTCCTACGAGCAGTACTTC.